A single sample is the source of the 20 T cell receptor beta chains below, sequenced in a study of blood T cell repertoires in COVID-19. Assay used: immunoSEQ multiplex PCR; TCRdb lists only in-frame clones, some missing. The data contain approximately 230,000 clones, approximately 90% of them singletons. The source material was peripheral blood. These receptors all come from a man between 18 and 29 years old with active or convalescent COVID-19.

The chain couples TRBV30 to TRBJ1-1; a possible D gene is TRBD1 (5 bases). V dropped 7 bases and J dropped 3 bases, with 9 bases sitting between them. There are 11 residues in the CDR3. Per the germline V gene, CDR1 is GTSNPN and CDR2 is SVGIG (reference sequence). CDR3 coding DNA: TGTGCCTCGGACACGCACACTGAAGCTTTCTTT. Amino acids: CASDTHTEAFF.

The genes are TRBV4-3 and TRBJ2-1; 10 positions agree with TRBD2. CDR1 and CDR2 from the germline V gene are LGHNA and YSLEER. This CDR3 contains 16 residues. The trim removed 0 bases at V and 8 bases at J, leaving 7 bases unmatched. The CDR3 bases are TGCGCCAGCAGCCAAGAAGCTAGCGGGAGTATCTATGAGCAGTTCTTC. Its translation is CASSQEASGSIYEQFF.

This chain uses TRBV10-3 with TRBJ2-7; no clear D. There are 12 residues in the CDR3. Germline CDR1 is ENHRY and CDR2 is SYGVKD. V gave up 0 bases and J gave up 6 bases, with 6 bases separating them. CDR3 sequence (DNA): TGTGCCATCAGTGAGTCCCAGGCCGAGCAGTACTTC. This gives the protein CAISESQAEQYF.

This clone was found once. The V gene is TRBV28, the J gene TRBJ2-7, with 11 nucleotides matching TRBD2. The CDR3 has 15 amino acids. Losses at the gene ends were 3 bases for V and 2 bases for J; bases not matched to a gene: 3. From germline, CDR1 is MDHEN and CDR2 SYDVKM. For the CDR3, the DNA is TGTGCCAGCAGTTTTGGGACTAGCGGTACCTACGAGCAGTACTTC. Its protein product is CASSFGTSGTYEQYF.

The chain combines TRBV27 with TRBJ2-1; 7 bases are a match to TRBD2. Losses at the gene ends were 6 bases for V and 0 bases for J; bases not matched to a gene: 8. Germline V gene lookup returns CDR1 MNHEY and CDR2 SMNVEV (reference sequence). The CDR3 has 16 residues. The CDR3 nucleotides read TGTGCCAGCAGCACCCGCACTAGCGCCTCCTACAATGAGCAGTTCTTC. Its translation is CASSTRTSASYNEQFF.

The genes are TRBV3-1 (or the pseudogene TRBV3-2) and TRBJ1-6; D call uncertain. CDR3 size: 16 residues. Germline V lookup: CDR1 LGHDT, CDR2 YNNKEL (reference sequence). V was cut by 6 bases and J by 0 bases, with 12 bases left in between. CDR3 in amino acids: CASSYTRSSYNSPLHF. Written as DNA, the CDR3 is TGTGCCAGCAGTTACACACGGAGCTCCTATAATTCACCCCTCCACTTT.

The table lists this clone with a few counts. This chain connects TRBV25-1 to TRBJ2-3; D gene ambiguous. There are 13 residues in the CDR3. Deletions cut 3 bases from V and 1 base from J, with 5 bases between. Germline CDR1 reads MGHDK; CDR2 reads SYGVNS. This chain's CDR3 is CASSEAGTDTQYF. The CDR3 DNA is TGTGCCAGCAGTGAGGCAGGCACAGATACGCAGTATTTT.

The chain uses TRBV7-9 and TRBJ2-7; TRBD1 aligns across 11 bases. CDR1 is SEHNR, CDR2 FQNEAQ, per germline (reference sequence). Losses at the gene ends were 5 bases for V and 3 bases for J; bases not matched to a gene: 6. The CDR3 has 15 amino acids. CDR3 loop: CASSPMGTGGYEQYF. The CDR3 DNA is TGTGCCAGCAGCCCGATGGGGACAGGGGGCTACGAGCAGTACTTC.

The rearrangement uses TRBV21-1 and TRBJ1-6; the table assigns TRBD1, which was not confirmed against the DNA. TRBV21-1 is flagged as a pseudogene. CDR3 length equals 17 residues. The chain's CDR3 is CASSKALTGGYNSPLHF. The CDR3 nucleotides read TGTGCCAGCAGCAAAGCGCTTACAGGGGGGTATAATTCACCCCTCCACTTT.

The chain carries TRBV6-1 and TRBJ1-2; D call uncertain. Trimming took 2 bases from V and 4 from J, leaving 5 bases between them. Germline values: CDR1 MNHNS, CDR2 SASEGT. The CDR3 contains 12 residues. DNA of the CDR3: TGTGCCAGCAGTGAACTTCTCTATGGCTACACCTTC. Protein: CASSELLYGYTF.

This clone appeared once. The chain combines TRBV11-2 with TRBJ2-2, with D possibly TRBD2 on 5 matching bases. CDR1 is SGHAT, CDR2 FQNNGV, per germline. V lost 4 bases, J lost 6 bases, and 18 bases lay in between. The CDR3 sequence is 16 residues long. The DNA for the CDR3 is TGTGCCAGCAGCTCCACCCTGAAACTAGTCGCCGGGGAGCTGTTTTTT. Translation: CASSSTLKLVAGELFF.

J is TRBJ2-1 and V is TRBV19; 11 bases map to TRBD2. Germline V lookup: CDR1 LNHDA, CDR2 SQIVND (reference sequence). The J segment lost 7 bases and the V segment lost 10 bases, leaving 12 bases of the junction unmatched. The CDR3 totals 15 residues. This CDR3 reads CATSTTGLAENEQFF. In nucleotides, the CDR3 is TGTGCCACCTCTACAACGGGACTAGCGGAAAATGAGCAGTTCTTC. Based on the CDR3 plus reference TRBV19 and TRBJ2-1, the full variable domain is DGGITQSPKYLFRKEGQNVTLSCEQNLNHDAMYWYRQDPGQGLRLIYYSQIVNDFQKGDIAEGYSVSREKKESFPLTVTSAQKNPTAFYLCATSTTGLAENEQFFGPGTRLTVL.

Only one count was recorded for this clone. This sequence joins TRBV4-3 and TRBJ2-1; the match to TRBD2 covers 10 bases. V shed 0 bases and J 9 bases; nucleotides not matched to a gene: 11. The germline V gene encodes CDR1 LGHNA and CDR2 YSLEER. This CDR3 has 17 residues. Here the CDR3 reads CASSQEGALAGVAEQFF. Here the CDR3 DNA reads TGCGCCAGCAGCCAAGAAGGTGCCCTAGCGGGAGTGGCTGAGCAGTTCTTC.

The chain's CDR3 is CASSEDRGLEKLFF. The CDR3 DNA follows: TGTGCCAGCAGTGAGGACAGGGGACTTGAAAAACTGTTTTTT. The genes are TRBV2 and TRBJ1-4; 9 nucleotides agree with TRBD1. Germline values: CDR1 SNHLY, CDR2 FYNNEI. V shed 3 bases, J shed 7 bases, and the junction held 3 bases outside the gene matches. This CDR3 region has 14 residues.

The chain uses TRBV6-2 or TRBV6-3 and TRBJ2-7; 12 bases match TRBD1. The CDR3 contains 18 residues. Germline lookup yields CDR1 MNHEY and CDR2 SVGEGT. J gave up 4 bases and V 0 bases, and 10 bases lay outside the gene matches. CDR3 in DNA: TGTGCCAGCAGTTACTCGCCAGGGACAGGGGGCCCATGGTACGAGCAGTACTTC. Amino acid sequence: CASSYSPGTGGPWYEQYF.

The chain has TRBV7-2 and TRBJ1-1; TRBD1 agrees at 7 bases. Looked up from germline, CDR1 is SGHTA and CDR2 is FQGNSA. The CDR3 sequence is 13 residues long. V gave up 5 bases and J gave up 7 bases; unmatched junction bases: 7. The CDR3 spells CASSTYRGLEAFF. For the CDR3, the DNA is TGTGCCAGCAGCACTTACAGGGGTCTTGAAGCTTTCTTT.

The chain employs TRBV10-3 and TRBJ1-1, with D hard to call. This CDR3 contains 14 residues. The germline V gene encodes CDR1 ENHRY and CDR2 SYGVKD. Trimming took off 3 bases at V and 4 bases at J, with 12 bases between the two ends. The CDR3 spells CAISESTRVTEAFF. The CDR3 coding sequence is TGTGCCATCAGTGAAAGTACACGGGTCACTGAAGCTTTCTTT.

The sample holds a few counts of this clone. Germline and junction disagree at one end, which may indicate a read error. The gene calls are TRBV7-7 and TRBJ2-2; TRBD2 is a possible D gene (5 bases). The germline V gene encodes CDR1 SSHAT and CDR2 FNYEAQ (reference sequence). The CDR3 spans 15 residues. Written as DNA, the CDR3 is TGTGCTAGCAGCCTGAGCGTACTAGAGACCGGGGAGCTGTTTTTT. It is translated as CASSLSVLETGELFF. Filled out from reference TRBV7-7 and TRBJ2-2, the complete variable domain reads GAGVSQSPRYKVTKRGQDVTLRCDPISSHATLYWYQQALGQGPEFLTYFNYEAQPDKSGLPSDRFSAERPEGSISTLTIQRTEQRDSAMYRCASSLSVLETGELFFGEGSRLTVL.

This sequence joins TRBV7-2 and TRBJ2-7; 7 nucleotides line up with TRBD1. Germline CDR1 is SGHTA and CDR2 is FQGNSA. V was pared by 3 bases and J by 6 bases, with 8 bases of the junction left unmatched. The length of the CDR3 is 14 residues. The CDR3 reads CASSFIKGAGEQYF. CDR3 DNA: TGTGCCAGCAGCTTTATTAAGGGGGCCGGCGAGCAGTACTTC.

The rearrangement links TRBV10-3 to TRBJ1-2; the D is unclear. This CDR3 comprises 14 residues. Germline CDR1 is ENHRY and CDR2 is SYGVKD. The ends were cut back, 7 bases at V and 10 bases at J, with 22 bases in the middle. CDR3 bases: TGTGCCATCACTAGAACCCCCCAAGGTGGTGACTACACCTTC. Protein product: CAITRTPQGGDYTF.